The present T cell receptor (beta chain) was sequenced within a study of T-cell memory formation after mild COVID-19. Whole-study context: TCR clusters mostly belonged to single donors. Notes on the study in general: Pre-infection memory held some responding clones, suggesting pre-existing cross-reactive T cells responded. While clones contracting from day 15 to 85 were balanced between CD4 and CD8, later expanders leaned CD4+.

To note about this clonotype: Antigen specificity is unknown.

TCRdb recomputed calls from the 5' RACE reads with MiXCR, one row per CDR3 protein. The sample carries about 150,000 distinct CDR3 sequences, 14% recorded once. The TCR was taken from an adult woman who had mild COVID-19 (a few samples of this study predate the infection). Cell type and time point are not known. Sequenced input: PBMCs or a T cell subset sorted from them (not recorded which).

Here the CDR3 reads CASSLAGSEQYF. For the CDR3, the DNA is TGCGCCAGCAGCTTGGCGGGGAGCGAGCAGTACTTC. The V gene is TRBV5-1, the J gene TRBJ2-7; perhaps TRBD2 as D (5 bases). CDR3 length: 12 residues. Germline V CDR1 and CDR2: SGHRS, YFSETQ. The ends were cut back, 0 bases at V and 6 bases at J, with 7 bases in the middle.